A single sample is the source of the 9 T cell receptor beta chains below, sequenced in a study of blood T cell repertoires in COVID-19. TCRdb's table, derived via immunoSEQ multiplex PCR, lists solely in-frame clones and lacks some. This sample yields tens of thousands of clones, of which roughly 73% are seen a single time; about 60% belongs to the top ten. Sequences were obtained from peripheral blood. These receptors all come from a man at least 80 years old with acute or convalescent COVID-19.

V usage is TRBV6-1 and J usage is TRBJ2-4, with a possible D match to TRBD1 (5 bases). Trimming took off 3 bases at V and 0 bases at J, with 9 bases between the two ends. This CDR3 comprises 15 residues. Germline CDR1 and CDR2: MNHNS and SASEGT. The CDR3 DNA reads TGTGCCAGCAGTGATACAGGTCTAGCCAAAAACATTCAGTACTTC. This codes for CASSDTGLAKNIQYF.

This chain uses TRBV6-5 with TRBJ2-7; D ambiguous. CDR1 MNHEY and CDR2 SVGAGI come from the germline V gene. The CDR3 has 14 amino acids. The ends were cut back, 0 bases at V and 2 bases at J, with 8 bases in the middle. CDR3 coding DNA: TGTGCCAGCAGTTACTCGTCAGGCCCCTACGAGCAGTACTTC. Protein sequence: CASSYSSGPYEQYF.

The chain is built from TRBV19 and TRBJ2-1, with 11 bases identical to TRBD1. The CDR3 contains 15 residues. V lost 6 bases, J lost 11 bases, and 12 bases stayed unmatched. From germline, CDR1 is LNHDA and CDR2 SQIVND (reference sequence). CDR3 residues: CASSAGTGGNKKQFF. The CDR3 region has the DNA TGTGCCAGTAGCGCGGGGACAGGGGGTAACAAGAAGCAGTTCTTC.

This clone was seen once. The V gene is TRBV7-6, the J gene TRBJ2-6; the D is unclear. The V gene lost 4 bases and the J gene lost 0 bases, with 10 bases spanning the gap. The germline V gene encodes CDR1 SGHVS and CDR2 FNYEAQ. The CDR3 is made up of 16 amino acids. CDR3 in amino acids: CASSSSRNSGANVLTF. For the CDR3, the DNA is TGTGCCAGCAGCTCTTCCAGGAACTCTGGGGCCAACGTCCTGACTTTC.

This chain uses TRBV29-1 with TRBJ2-1; D gene unclear. Germline V CDR1 and CDR2: SQVTM, ANQGSEA. CDR3 length: 13 amino acids. Trimming stripped 3 bases from V and 12 bases from J, with 18 bases between. The CDR3, as DNA: TGCAGCGTTGATAGTCGGCCAACAGTTGGGCAGTTCTTC. Encoded protein: CSVDSRPTVGQFF.

The rearrangement links TRBV4-3 to TRBJ2-6, with a possible D match to TRBD1 (6 bases). Trimming stripped 0 bases from V and 1 base from J, with 13 bases between. The CDR3 has 18 residues. Germline lookup yields CDR1 LGHNA and CDR2 YSLEER. CDR3: CASSQELGARSGANVLTF. In DNA, the CDR3 is TGCGCCAGCAGCCAAGAATTGGGGGCCCGATCTGGGGCCAACGTCCTGACTTTC.

The V and J genes are TRBV5-1 and TRBJ2-7; 7 nucleotides align to TRBD2. Trimming cost V 0 bases and J 4 bases; bases outside gene matches: 10. The CDR3 contains 16 residues. CDR1 and CDR2 from the germline V gene are SGHRS and YFSETQ. CDR3 protein: CASSLASGTLTYEQYF. The DNA for the CDR3 is TGCGCCAGCAGCTTGGCCAGCGGGACTCTTACATACGAGCAGTACTTC.

The J gene is TRBJ2-3, the V gene TRBV27, with TRBD2 matching over 9 bases. There are 17 residues in the CDR3. Per germline, CDR1 MNHEY and CDR2 SMNVEV (reference sequence). The V and J ends lost 5 bases and 4 bases, in that order; junction bases with no gene match: 13. The CDR3 DNA reads as TGTGCCAGCAGTCCCCTTGTAGGCGGGAGGGCCGCAGATACGCAGTATTTT. It yields the protein CASSPLVGGRAADTQYF.

This sequence joins TRBV27 and TRBJ2-7, with 12 bases matching TRBD2. The CDR3 is 15 residues long. The J segment lost 2 bases and the V segment lost 10 bases, leaving 9 bases of the junction unmatched. Germline assignment: CDR1 MNHEY and CDR2 SMNVEV (reference sequence). CDR3 DNA sequence: TGTGCCATCGCAAGACTAGCGGGAGCCCCCTACGAGCAGTACTTC. Protein sequence: CAIARLAGAPYEQYF.